The source of this T cell receptor beta chain is a study of blood T cell repertoires in COVID-19. Turning to the study itself: Material from acute and convalescent COVID-19 was sourced from the United States, Italy and Spain. PBMCs, B-cell-depleted T cells, or T cells were the source of the cDNA or gDNA that made up the material.

As processed by the authors: It was from reference gene primer amplification that nucleated cell counts were estimated. Libraries were prepared by immunoSEQ multiplex PCR; TCRdb keeps only in-frame clonotypes and omits some of them. For V, J and clone size, that table is used; D and trimming come from the DNA. In the table there are fewer than 110,000 clones, around nine tenths of which are singletons. Germline CDR1 MNHEY, CDR2 SVGAGI. Trimming left V 2 bases short and J 7 bases short, with 12 bases between. The CDR3 has 14 amino acids. The material sequenced was peripheral blood. This sequence was found in a human donor in a cohort sampled during active COVID-19. The genes are TRBV6-5 and TRBJ2-1; D might be TRBD2 (6 bases). The CDR3 coding sequence is TGTGCCAGCAGTTACGGCCGACGGGGGAATGAGCAGTTCTTC. Protein sequence: CASSYGRRGNEQFF.